This T cell receptor (beta chain) was recovered during a study of blood T cell repertoires in COVID-19. Study context: The origin of the acute and convalescent COVID-19 samples was the United States, Italy and Spain.

V lost 4 bases to trimming and J lost 0 bases, with 10 bases between them. Per the germline V gene, CDR1 is MDHEN and CDR2 is SYDVKM. The CDR3 consists of 15 residues. Original processing notes: From reference gene primer amplification, estimates of nucleated cell counts were derived. The assay was immunoSEQ multiplex PCR, and TCRdb's table has in-frame clones only and misses some. V and J calls and clone size are as listed in that table; D and trimming were resolved from the DNA. The sample has more than 50,000 clones; roughly nine tenths are singletons. The TCR comes from a man between 60 and 70 years old with active COVID-19. The sequenced material came from peripheral blood. The rearrangement uses TRBV28 and TRBJ1-5, with D hard to call. The CDR3 sequence: CASSSGRNSNQPQHF. The DNA of the CDR3 is TGTGCCAGCAGTTCCGGGAGAAATAGCAATCAGCCCCAGCATTTT.